The 8 T cell receptor beta chains reported below all come from one sample, sequenced in a study of identical twins. TCRdb called the 5' RACE reads again in MiXCR, with one record for every CDR3 protein. The sample has 1.5 million to 2 million distinct CDR3 sequences, about 32% seen once. What was sequenced was cord blood. The receptors shown here come from a newborn girl in good health.

The chain employs TRBV7-9 and TRBJ1-2; unclear D gene. The germline CDR1 and CDR2 sequences are SEHNR and FQNEAQ (reference sequence). Trimming cost V 5 bases and J 6 bases, with 13 bases left between them. The CDR3 runs to 13 residues. The CDR3 nucleotides are TGTGCCAGCAGCGGCGCCCTAGGGAATGGCTACACCTTC. Residues: CASSGALGNGYTF. The full variable domain, rest sourced from reference TRBV7-9 and TRBJ1-2, is DTGVSQNPRHKITKRGQNVTFRCDPISEHNRLYWYRQTLGQGPEFLTYFQNEAQLEKSRLLSDRFSAERPKGSFSTLEIQRTEQGDSAMYLCASSGALGNGYTFGSGTRLTVV.

V and J are TRBV30 and TRBJ1-6; 7 positions match TRBD1. The CDR3 is 17 residues long. CDR1 is GTSNPN and CDR2 is SVGIG in the germline V gene (reference sequence). V shed 0 bases and J 1 base; nucleotides not matched to a gene: 6. In nucleotides, the CDR3 is TGTGCCTGGAGTGTTGGGGACAGAGGATCCTATAATTCACCCCTCCACTTT. Translating gives CAWSVGDRGSYNSPLHF.

The table lists this clonotype with a few counts. The chain joins TRBV7-2 to TRBJ2-1, with TRBD2 as a possible D gene (6 bases). The V gene lost 5 bases and the J gene lost 9 bases, with 14 bases spanning the gap. In germline, CDR1 is SGHTA, CDR2 FQGNSA. This CDR3 is 13 amino acids long. This CDR3 is CASSDRLVPEQFF. The CDR3 DNA reads as TGTGCCAGCAGCGACCGACTAGTGCCTGAGCAGTTCTTC.

As to this clonotype: A single base separates this from a much larger clone, so it may be a read error. The chain recombines TRBV12-3 or TRBV12-4 with TRBJ2-7; D is ambiguous. CDR3 length equals 15 residues. In nucleotides, the CDR3 is TGTGCCGGCAGCCAAACGGCAGAAAATCCCTACGAGCAGTACTTC. It translates to CAGSQTAENPYEQYF.

The J gene is TRBJ2-1, the V gene TRBV20-1; D is unclear. Looked up from germline, CDR1 is DFQATT and CDR2 is SNEGSKA (reference sequence). This CDR3 spans 12 amino acids. Trimming took 1 base from V and 8 from J, leaving 9 bases between them. The CDR3 protein is CSARGPNDEQFF. Written as DNA, the CDR3 is TGCAGTGCTAGAGGCCCTAATGATGAGCAGTTCTTC.

Ten or more counts support this clonotype. The gene calls are TRBV12-3 or TRBV12-4 and TRBJ2-2, with unresolved D. With 2 bases removed from V and 5 bases from J, the gap between germline ends came to 3 bases. This CDR3 contains 12 residues. This chain's CDR3 is CASSLLTGELFF. CDR3 bases: TGTGCCAGCAGTTTACTTACCGGGGAGCTGTTTTTT.

In its sample, this clonotype was seen a few times. The chain recombines TRBV5-1 with TRBJ2-5, with D perhaps given as TRBD1 or TRBD2 (6 bases each). The CDR3 is 15 amino acids. CDR1 SGHRS and CDR2 YFSETQ come from the germline V gene. V was shortened by 2 bases and J by 4 bases, with 15 bases between the two germline ends. CDR3: CASSFWSGGGETQYF. Written as DNA, the CDR3 is TGCGCCAGCAGCTTTTGGAGCGGAGGGGGAGAGACCCAGTACTTC.

This clonotype was seen more than once but under ten times. This chain connects TRBV2 to TRBJ1-1; maybe TRBD1 (5 bases). Trimming pared 3 bases from V and 4 bases from J, leaving 12 bases between. CDR3 length equals 14 residues. Germline assignment: CDR1 SNHLY and CDR2 FYNNEI. The CDR3 spells CASSEVGTRTEAFF. CDR3 DNA: TGTGCCAGCAGTGAGGTTGGGACCCGCACTGAAGCTTTCTTT.